The T cell receptor (beta chain) described here comes from a study of T cell changes during pregnancy in multiple sclerosis. Sequenced by immunoSEQ multiplex PCR; TCRdb stores in-frame clones only, minus some. The table has around 71,000 clones, 92% seen once. V dropped 3 bases and J dropped 4 bases, with 16 bases sitting between them. The CDR3 is 15 amino acids. Germline V lookup: CDR1 SGHRS, CDR2 YFSETQ. Source: peripheral blood, taken after pregnancy. This sequence originates from a female donor with multiple sclerosis, enrolled in a pregnancy study. The genes are TRBV5-1 and TRBJ1-2; D unresolved. The CDR3 DNA follows: TGCGCCAGCAGCTCCTACTCTGTCGCCGGCTATGGCTACACCTTC. Protein product: CASSSYSVAGYGYTF.